These T cell receptor beta chains were read from a single sample in a study of T cells after posttransplantation cyclophosphamide. Libraries were prepared by immunoSEQ multiplex PCR; TCRdb keeps only in-frame clonotypes and omits some of them. The table records thousands of clones without singletons, the ten largest covering approximately 54%. The specimen comprised PBMCs, sampled after allogeneic stem cell transplant with posttransplant cyclophosphamide. The source of these receptors is a male patient aged 45 to 59 who received an allogeneic stem cell transplant from an unrelated donor, was CMV-positive, and had acute GVHD only. Among the T cells, some may be from the graft donor. CDR3s include the opening cysteine and the closing phenylalanine or tryptophan. D genes are given only for firm matches. The size entry is marked missing in some rows and otherwise reads once, few, many or a size class.

j_gene | d_gene | abundance | v_gene | len | CDR3nt | CDR3aa
TRBJ2-1 | TRBD2 | many | TRBV5-4 | 14 | TGTGCCAGCACCCGGACTAGCGGGGGGAATGAGCAGTTCTTC | CASTRTSGGNEQFF
TRBJ2-2 | TRBD2 | NA | TRBV28 | 17 | TGTGCCAGCAGTTCTTGGGGACTAGCGGGAGGACCCGGGGAGCTGTTTTTT | CASSSWGLAGGPGELFF
TRBJ2-7 | NA | NA | TRBV5-1 | 15 | TGCGCCAGCAGGTTGAGCGGTGGGGGCCCGGACGAGCAGTACTTC | CASRLSGGGPDEQYF
TRBJ2-7 | NA | many | TRBV21-1 | 16 | TGTGCCAGCAGCAGATTAACCGGGACAGGGGTCTACGAGCAGTACTTC | CASSRLTGTGVYEQYF
TRBJ1-3 | NA | medium-sized | TRBV5-1 | 17 | TGCGCCAGCAGCTTGGTGGGCGTGGAGGGCCTTGGAAACACCATATATTTT | CASSLVGVEGLGNTIYF
TRBJ1-5 | TRBD1 | many | TRBV5-1 | 15 | TGCGCCAGCAGCTCGACAGGGGAAGGCAATCAGCCCCAGCATTTT | CASSSTGEGNQPQHF
TRBJ1-5 | NA | many | TRBV28 | 14 | TGTGCCAGCAGTTTCTTGTGGACATCCCAGCCCCAGCATTTT | CASSFLWTSQPQHF
TRBJ2-7 | NA | few | TRBV18 | 14 | TGTGCCAGCTCACCATTTGGCACCGACTACGAGCAGTACTTC | CASSPFGTDYEQYF
TRBJ2-7 | NA | many | TRBV10-3 | 13 | TGTGCCATTAAAACGGACTCAATCCGAGAGCAGTACTTC | CAIKTDSIREQYF
TRBJ1-1 | NA | many | TRBV27 | 16 | TGTGCCAGCAGGCCTGAAAAGCGAGGGCTTTTGTCTGAAGCTTTCTTT | CASRPEKRGLLSEAFF
TRBJ1-2 | NA | NA | TRBV4-1 | 16 | TGCGCCAGCAGCCCCTCGCGTGTAAGGGAGTACTATGGCTACACCTTC | CASSPSRVREYYGYTF
TRBJ2-7 | NA | many | TRBV2 | 16 | TGTGCCAGCAGTGCAGAACGCGTGGACAACAACTACGAGCAGTACTTC | CASSAERVDNNYEQYF
TRBJ1-2 | NA | NA | TRBV19 | 14 | TGTGCCAGTAGTATCCCAGGGACTATCTATGGCTACACCTTC | CASSIPGTIYGYTF
TRBJ2-2 | NA | many | TRBV5-4 | 15 | TGTGCCAGCAGCCCTGCGGGGCGGGACACCGGGGAGCTGTTTTTT | CASSPAGRDTGELFF
TRBJ2-5 | NA | many | TRBV7-9 | 19 | TGTGCCAGCAGCTTAGCTTATCTCCCCCAGGGGAGACGGCTAGAGACCCAGTACTTC | CASSLAYLPQGRRLETQYF
TRBJ2-5 | NA | many | TRBV5-1 | 13 | TGCGCCAGCAGCGGCGGGGTCGAGGAGACCCAGTACTTC | CASSGGVEETQYF
TRBJ2-5 | NA | many | TRBV7-8 | 14 | TGTGCCAGCAGCACCAGGACAGTTCAAGAGACCCAGTACTTC | CASSTRTVQETQYF
TRBJ1-4 | TRBD1 | many | TRBV5-1 | 15 | TGCGCCAGCAGCTCCCAGGGGGCAACTAATGAAAAACTGTTTTTT | CASSSQGATNEKLFF
TRBJ2-1 | NA | NA | TRBV7-3 | 17 | TGTGCCAGCAGCTTAAGGGGCAGCGCGAGCTCCTACAATGAGCAGTTCTTC | CASSLRGSASSYNEQFF
TRBJ2-5 | NA | many | TRBV7-2 | 15 | TGTGCCAGCAGCTTAGGGCAGGGGTGGAGGGAGACCCAGTACTTC | CASSLGQGWRETQYF
TRBJ2-7 | NA | few | TRBV7-2 | 14 | TGTGCCAGCAGCTTAATGTCAAGCTCCTACGAGCAGTACTTC | CASSLMSSSYEQYF
TRBJ1-2 | TRBD1 | many | TRBV2 | 14 | TGTGCCAGCAGCCTTTCCGGGACAGGAACTGGCTACACCTTC | CASSLSGTGTGYTF
TRBJ2-1 | TRBD1 | many | TRBV5-1 | 16 | TGCGCCAGCAGCTTGGTCGGGACAGGGGGCTTCTGGGAGCAGTTCTTC | CASSLVGTGGFWEQFF
TRBJ1-2 | NA | many | TRBV6-5 | 12 | TGTGCCAGCCGCGGCGCTAACTATGGCTACACCTTC | CASRGANYGYTF
TRBJ1-2 | TRBD1 | many | TRBV28 | 12 | TGTGCCAGCAGTACAGGGGGCTATGGCTACACCTTC | CASSTGGYGYTF
TRBJ2-7 | NA | medium-sized | TRBV7-2 | 14 | TGTGCCAGCAGCTTAGCATCCACACCGTACGAGCAGTACTTC | CASSLASTPYEQYF
TRBJ1-1 | NA | many | TRBV18 | 15 | TGTGCCAGCTCAGGGGGGGGACTGACGAACACTGAAGCTTTCTTT | CASSGGGLTNTEAFF
TRBJ2-5 | NA | few | TRBV27 | 17 | TGTGCCAGCAGTTTGTACCCTCTAGGGGGTTCTGAAGAGACCCAGTACTTC | CASSLYPLGGSEETQYF
TRBJ2-7 | NA | NA | TRBV19 | 15 | TGTGCCAGTAGTGGGGGCCGCGGAGGCTCCTACGAGCAGTACTTC | CASSGGRGGSYEQYF
TRBJ2-7 | NA | many | TRBV5-8 | 14 | TGTGCCAGCAGCTTTGGGGTTGGGGGGGCCGAGCAGTACTTC | CASSFGVGGAEQYF
TRBJ1-2 | TRBD1 | many | TRBV5-6 | 14 | TGTGCCAGCAGCGTTCAGGGGGTCGGTGGGGGCTACACCTTC | CASSVQGVGGGYTF
TRBJ2-1 | TRBD2 | many | TRBV7-3 | 16 | TGTGCCAGCAGCGCCCAGGGAGGTGCGGGGGGTCGGGAGCAGTTCTTC | CASSAQGGAGGREQFF
TRBJ1-1 | NA | many | TRBV7-6 | 13 | TGTGCCAGCAGCTTAGATCGGGATACTGAAGCTTTCTTT | CASSLDRDTEAFF
TRBJ2-5 | TRBD2 | many | TRBV5-4 | 14 | TGTGCCAGCAGCTTATCTAGCGGACAAGAGACCCAGTACTTC | CASSLSSGQETQYF
TRBJ2-5 | TRBD2 | few | TRBV7-8 | 16 | TGTGCCAGCAGCCATGGGACTAGCGGAGACCAAGAGACCCAGTACTTC | CASSHGTSGDQETQYF
TRBJ2-1 | NA | few | TRBV30 | 14 | TGTGCCTGGAGTGGGGCCTCGGGGAGCCATGAGCAGTTCTTC | CAWSGASGSHEQFF
TRBJ2-1 | NA | many | TRBV5-1 | 13 | TGCGCCAGCAGCTTAGCCCCTTACAATGAGCAGTTCTTC | CASSLAPYNEQFF
TRBJ2-5 | TRBD2 | NA | TRBV11-1 | 16 | TGTGTCAGCAGCCAGGGACTAGCGGAACCCCAAGAGACCCAGTACTTC | CVSSQGLAEPQETQYF
TRBJ2-1 | TRBD2 | NA | TRBV9 | 19 | TGTGCCAGCAGCGCCAGCGGCGCGAGCGGGAGGATCACCTACAATGAGCAGTTCTTC | CASSASGASGRITYNEQFF
TRBJ2-1 | NA | NA | TRBV11-2 | 14 | TGTGCCAGCAGCACCCACACTAGCTACAATGAGCAGTTCTTC | CASSTHTSYNEQFF
TRBJ2-1 | NA | many | TRBV4-2 | 16 | TGTGCCAGCAGCCAAGGGGGGTGGGGGGATTTCGATGAGCAGTTCTTC | CASSQGGWGDFDEQFF
TRBJ1-5 | TRBD1 | many | TRBV12-5 | 17 | TGTGCTAGTGGTTTCACGACCCGGGACAGGGACTGGCAGCCCCAGCATTTT | CASGFTTRDRDWQPQHF
TRBJ2-5 | NA | few | TRBV7-6 | 16 | TGTGCCAGCAGCTTAGTTTCTCCCCCTGGGGAAGGGGCCCAGTACTTC | CASSLVSPPGEGAQYF
TRBJ2-2 | TRBD1 | many | TRBV7-8 | 13 | TGTGCCAGCGGTACAGGGGTGGGCGGGGAGCTGTTTTTT | CASGTGVGGELFF
TRBJ2-1 | TRBD1 | many | TRBV28 | 15 | TGTGCCAGCAGGACCGGGACAGGGATAGGCAATGAGCAGTTCTTC | CASRTGTGIGNEQFF
TRBJ1-2 | NA | many | TRBV29-1 | 13 | TGCAGCGTTCACCGGGAAGCTAACTATGGCTACACCTTC | CSVHREANYGYTF
TRBJ2-5 | TRBD2 | few | TRBV10-2 | 15 | TGCGCCAGCAGGCGGACTCTAGCGGGGTCAGAGACCCAGTACTTC | CASRRTLAGSETQYF
TRBJ1-3 | NA | NA | TRBV30 | 11 | TGTGCCTGGAGAACTCAAGACACCATATATTTT | CAWRTQDTIYF
TRBJ2-1 | TRBD1 | medium-sized | TRBV5-1 | 14 | TGCGCCAGCAGCTTGGGACAGGGCTCCAATGAGCAGTTCTTC | CASSLGQGSNEQFF
TRBJ1-5 | TRBD1 | many | TRBV28 | 16 | TGTGCCAGCAGTTTAATCCAGGGGGAAAGCAATCAGCCCCAGCATTTT | CASSLIQGESNQPQHF
TRBJ2-1 | NA | many | TRBV6-1 | 13 | TGTGCCAGCACCCGGACTACCTACAATGAGCAGTTCTTC | CASTRTTYNEQFF
TRBJ1-3 | NA | many | TRBV10-3 | 17 | TGTGCCATCAGTGAGTACGTCGGGGTCAAAAAGGGAAACACCATATATTTT | CAISEYVGVKKGNTIYF
TRBJ1-1 | TRBD1 | few | TRBV18 | 15 | TGTGCCAGCTCTCTTGGGGGGACAGGGAACACTGAAGCTTTCTTT | CASSLGGTGNTEAFF
TRBJ2-1 | NA | many | TRBV5-1 | 14 | TGCGCCAGCGGGCGTGGGGCGGAATACAATGAGCAGTTCTTC | CASGRGAEYNEQFF
TRBJ2-5 | NA | few | TRBV7-2 | 13 | TGTGCCAGCAGCTTAGGGATAGCAGAGACCCAGTACTTC | CASSLGIAETQYF
TRBJ1-1 | TRBD1 | many | TRBV10-3 | 11 | TGTGCCATCAGGACAGGGTCGGTAGCTTTCTTT | CAIRTGSVAFF
TRBJ2-7 | TRBD1 | NA | TRBV27 | 19 | TGTGCCAGCCAATTCCCCGGACAGGGCAAACAAAAATTCTCCTACGAGCAGTACTTC | CASQFPGQGKQKFSYEQYF
TRBJ1-1 | TRBD1 | many | TRBV19 | 18 | TGTGCCAGTAGTACTCCTCCGGGACAGGGATCCTTGAACACTGAAGCTTTCTTT | CASSTPPGQGSLNTEAFF
TRBJ2-7 | TRBD1 | many | TRBV28 | 15 | TGTGCCAGCAAATCTACCGGGACAGGTTTGTACGAGCAGTACTTC | CASKSTGTGLYEQYF
TRBJ2-7 | NA | many | TRBV11-2 | 13 | TGTGCCAGCAGCCTAGGGCACTCCTACGAGCAGTACTTC | CASSLGHSYEQYF